This T cell receptor (beta chain) was found in a study of cytomegalovirus exposure and HLA in healthy donors. Overall study context: The use of the same platform for the approximately 130 validation repertoires and the roughly 730 first-cohort repertoires was reported by a later analysis.

As to this clone: Its antigen is undetermined.

The method was immunoSEQ multiplex PCR; TCRdb's version includes in-frame clones alone and lacks a portion of them. The sample contains about 170,000 clones, approximately 89% of which appear only once. Study results and limitations: The TCR clusters that emerged in the first cohort tended, a later analysis found, to co-occur in the approximately 120 validation repertoires. The listing of fewer than 200 TCR beta chains classed them as cytomegalovirus-associated.

This clonotype was obtained from a woman aged 18-29 years in good health and CMV-seropositive. The sample comprised PBMCs.

For the CDR3, the DNA is TGCGCCAGCAGTGAGAGGACAGAGTACACAGATACGCAGTATTTT. It codes for CASSERTEYTDTQYF. The chain employs TRBV10-1 and TRBJ2-3; TRBD1 is a possible D gene (6 bases). Trimming left V 2 bases short and J 2 bases short, with 11 bases between. The CDR3 is 15 amino acids. Germline V gene lookup returns CDR1 WNHNN and CDR2 SYGVQD (reference sequence).